One and the same sample provided the 29 T cell receptor beta chains below, sequenced in a study of OX40 agonist ivuxolimab in advanced cancers. The table came from immunoSEQ multiplex PCR; TCRdb's copy has only in-frame clones and leaves some out. The sample lists about 61,000 clones; about 92% were seen once. Sequencing used CD4+ or CD8+ T cells sorted from blood, obtained in a trial of the OX40 agonist ivuxolimab. These TCRs come from an adult with an advanced solid tumor such as melanoma, head and neck, liver or kidney cancer.

The chain uses TRBV4-1 and TRBJ2-3; D possibly uses TRBD1 or TRBD2 (5 bases each). Germline assignment: CDR1 MGHRA and CDR2 YSYEKL. Trimming took 0 bases from V and 2 from J, leaving 9 bases between them. The CDR3 length is 15 residues. CDR3 in amino acids: CASSQEGVSTDTQYF. CDR3 in DNA: TGCGCCAGCAGCCAAGAGGGGGTGTCCACAGATACGCAGTATTTT.

The CDR3 DNA sequence: TGTGCCAGCAGCTTAGAAGCTGGGTTTAATGAGCAGTTCTTC. This sequence encodes CASSLEAGFNEQFF. The J gene is TRBJ2-1, the V gene TRBV7-8; D unresolved. Looked up from germline, CDR1 is SGHVS and CDR2 is FQNEAQ. Between the trimmed V and J ends, which lost 1 base and 7 bases, there was a span of 11 bases. This CDR3 is 14 amino acids long. The full variable domain, rest sourced from reference TRBV7-8 and TRBJ2-1, is GAGVSQSPRYKVAKRGQDVALRCDPISGHVSLFWYQQALGQGPEFLTYFQNEAQLDKSGLPSDRFFAERPEGSVSTLKIQRTQQEDSAVYLCASSLEAGFNEQFFGPGTRLTVL.

The chain couples TRBV11-3 to TRBJ1-3; perhaps TRBD1 as D (5 bases). Germline assignment: CDR1 SGHNT and CDR2 YENEEA. Trimming took 3 bases from V and 8 from J, leaving 20 bases between them. The CDR3 runs 16 residues. CDR3 region: CASSFSGTDFEDTIYF. The CDR3 nucleotides read TGTGCCAGCAGCTTCTCCGGGACGGACTTCGAGGACACCATATATTTT.

The V and J genes are TRBV27 and TRBJ2-1; a weak D match, TRBD1 (6 bases). The CDR3 has 14 amino acids. Trimming stripped 7 bases from V and 7 bases from J, with 17 bases between. Germline V gives CDR1 MNHEY, CDR2 SMNVEV (reference sequence). CDR3 loop: CASNLAQGTNEQFF. CDR3 nucleotide sequence: TGTGCCAGCAATCTCGCACAGGGAACAAATGAGCAGTTCTTC.

A few counts support this clone. V and J are TRBV7-9 and TRBJ1-5; tentative D call: TRBD1 (5 bases). Trimming removed 3 bases from V and 7 bases from J, with 10 bases in between. Germline V gene sequence: CDR1 SEHNR, CDR2 FQNEAQ (reference sequence). This CDR3 spans 13 amino acids. The CDR3 here is CASSLEGRQPQHF. The CDR3 DNA reads as TGTGCCAGCAGCTTGGAGGGGAGGCAGCCCCAGCATTTT.

V gene TRBV30 combines with J gene TRBJ2-1; 7 bases are shared with TRBD2. The V gene end was trimmed by 5 bases and the J gene end by 9 bases; junction bases not matched to a gene: 4. Germline V gene lookup returns CDR1 GTSNPN and CDR2 SVGIG (reference sequence). The CDR3 length is 11 residues. CDR3 amino acids: CAWPTSAEQFF. CDR3 nucleotide sequence: TGTGCCTGGCCCACTAGCGCTGAGCAGTTCTTC.

The chain is built from TRBV28 and TRBJ1-6, with D unresolved. CDR1 and CDR2 (germline): MDHEN, SYDVKM. The CDR3 sequence is 13 residues long. Deletions cut 2 bases from V and 7 bases from J, with 6 bases between. This CDR3 is CASSLITNSPLHF. The CDR3 coding sequence is TGTGCCAGCAGTTTAATAACCAATTCACCCCTCCACTTT.

The chain joins TRBV28 to TRBJ2-1; D not resolved. The germline gives CDR1 MDHEN, CDR2 SYDVKM. This CDR3 is 15 amino acids long. The V end lost 6 bases, the J end lost 0 bases, and 12 bases lay between the germline ends. This CDR3 is CASRRPSSSYNEQFF. CDR3 nucleotides: TGTGCCAGCAGACGGCCGAGTAGCTCCTACAATGAGCAGTTCTTC.

The V and J genes are TRBV4-3 and TRBJ1-4; D is possibly TRBD1 (5 bases). This CDR3 comprises 16 residues. The ends were cut back, 0 bases at V and 8 bases at J, with 16 bases in the middle. CDR1 and CDR2 from the germline V gene are LGHNA and YSLEER. The CDR3 bases are TGCGCCAGCAGCCAAGACTTCGGGGCGGCGTACGAAAAACTGTTTTTT. It translates to CASSQDFGAAYEKLFF.

The CDR3 DNA is TGTGCCTGGAGTGGTGGCTCCGGTCAGCCCCAGCATTTT. Its translation: CAWSGGSGQPQHF. The chain has TRBV30 and TRBJ1-5, with D unclear. The V and J ends lost 1 base and 6 bases respectively, with 10 bases between them. The germline gives CDR1 GTSNPN, CDR2 SVGIG (reference sequence). CDR3 length equals 13 residues.

The chain uses TRBV6-5 and TRBJ2-7; TRBD1 matches at 7 bases. The CDR3 spans 12 residues. V shed 7 bases and J 3 bases; nucleotides not matched to a gene: 3. Germline CDR1 is MNHEY and CDR2 is SVGAGI. CDR3 DNA sequence: TGTGCCAGCAAGTCAGGGGGCTACGAGCAGTACTTC. Translated: CASKSGGYEQYF.

The rearrangement uses TRBV5-6 and TRBJ2-7, with D unresolved. The germline V gene has CDR1 SGHDT and CDR2 YYEEEE. V lost 4 bases and J lost 2, with 10 bases in between. The CDR3 contains 13 residues. The chain's CDR3 is CASSLRPAYEQYF. DNA of the CDR3: TGTGCCAGCAGCCTACGGCCCGCCTACGAGCAGTACTTC.

The chain links TRBV30 to TRBJ1-1; D not certain. Germline V CDR1 and CDR2: GTSNPN, SVGIG (reference sequence). The CDR3 contains 14 residues. With 2 bases removed from V and 3 bases from J, the gap between germline ends came to 13 bases. The CDR3 loop is CAWSPGAADTEAFF. CDR3 bases: TGTGCCTGGAGTCCCGGCGCGGCGGACACTGAAGCTTTCTTT.

The rearrangement links TRBV6-5 to TRBJ2-1, with TRBD2 identical over 11 bases. J lost 8 bases, V lost 3 bases, and 3 bases had no gene match. Germline CDR1 and CDR2: MNHEY and SVGAGI. The CDR3 runs to 14 residues. CDR3 amino acids: CASSYVLAGDEQFF. The CDR3 DNA reads TGTGCCAGCAGTTATGTACTAGCGGGAGATGAGCAGTTCTTC.

The rearrangement joins TRBV10-3 to TRBJ2-3; 7 bases map to TRBD2. V shed 4 bases, J shed 2 bases, and the junction held 3 bases outside the gene matches. There are 14 residues in the CDR3. Germline V lookup: CDR1 ENHRY, CDR2 SYGVKD. CDR3 sequence reads: CAISGSGTTDTQYF. The CDR3 DNA reads TGTGCCATCAGTGGGAGCGGGACCACAGATACGCAGTATTTT.

The CDR3 region has the DNA TGCGCCAGCATCCCTCACGTGGGGGGCACAGATACGCAGTATTTT. This sequence encodes CASIPHVGGTDTQYF. The V and J genes are TRBV5-1 and TRBJ2-3, with D perhaps given as TRBD1 or TRBD2 (5 bases each). Germline-derived CDR1 and CDR2 are SGHRS and YFSETQ. This CDR3 comprises 15 residues. V lost 6 bases and J 1 base, leaving 15 bases between the germline ends.

The genes are TRBV2 and TRBJ2-1; no reliable D call. Trimming pared 5 bases from V and 8 bases from J, leaving 7 bases between. This CDR3 region has 11 residues. Germline lookup yields CDR1 SNHLY and CDR2 FYNNEI. CDR3 loop: CASSSPDEQFF. The CDR3 bases are TGTGCCAGCAGTTCACCCGATGAGCAGTTCTTC. Filled out from reference TRBV2 and TRBJ2-1, the complete variable domain reads EPEVTQTPSHQVTQMGQEVILRCVPISNHLYFYWYRQILGQKVEFLVSFYNNEISEKSEIFDDQFSVERPDGSNFTLKIRSTKLEDSAMYFCASSSPDEQFFGPGTRLTVL.

The chain employs TRBV4-1 and TRBJ2-7, with 8 bases identical to TRBD2. The CDR3 contains 14 residues. Germline trimming cut 4 bases from V and 4 bases from J; bases unmatched to any gene: 6. The germline V gene has CDR1 MGHRA and CDR2 YSYEKL. The CDR3 region is CASSPGGGRYEQYV. For the CDR3, the DNA is TGCGCCAGCAGCCCCGGGGGGGGGAGGTACGAGCAGTACGTC.

The J gene is TRBJ1-2, the V gene TRBV6-5, with D unresolved. This CDR3 has 14 residues. V shed 2 bases and J shed 3 bases, with 10 bases lying between them. CDR1 is MNHEY and CDR2 is SVGAGI in the germline V gene. The CDR3 region is CASSYGETDYGYTF. The DNA of the CDR3 is TGTGCCAGCAGTTACGGGGAGACTGACTATGGCTACACCTTC.

The CDR3 spells CATSRERADNEQFF. The CDR3 nucleotides read TGTGCCACCAGCAGAGAACGAGCGGACAATGAGCAGTTCTTC. The chain has TRBV15 and TRBJ2-1, with D perhaps matching TRBD2 (5 bases). Germline CDR1 is LNHNV and CDR2 is YYDKDF (reference sequence). The CDR3 is made up of 14 amino acids. V lost 0 bases and J lost 5, with 8 bases in between. Supplemented by reference TRBV15 and TRBJ2-1, the full variable domain reads DAMVIQNPRYQVTQFGKPVTLSCSQTLNHNVMYWYQQKSSQAPKLLFHYYDKDFNNEADTPDNFQSRRPNTSFCFLDIRSPGLGDTAMYLCATSRERADNEQFFGPGTRLTVL.

The rearrangement uses TRBV30 and TRBJ2-2, with D perhaps matching TRBD2 (5 bases). Germline V CDR1 and CDR2: GTSNPN, SVGIG (reference sequence). The CDR3 is made up of 12 amino acids. Deletions cut 4 bases from V and 5 bases from J, with 8 bases between. In DNA, the CDR3 is TGTGCCTGGAACGGGAAGACCGGGGAGCTGTTTTTT. Its protein product is CAWNGKTGELFF.

The chain carries TRBV7-8 and TRBJ2-3, with no clear D. Deletions cut 2 bases from V and 4 bases from J, with 10 bases between. This CDR3 contains 14 residues. The V gene's germline CDR1 is SGHVS and CDR2 FQNEAQ. The CDR3 loop reads CASSLPDGSDTQYF. In DNA, the CDR3 is TGTGCCAGCAGCTTACCCGACGGATCAGATACGCAGTATTTT. Combining the CDR3 with reference TRBV7-8 and TRBJ2-3 gives the whole variable domain GAGVSQSPRYKVAKRGQDVALRCDPISGHVSLFWYQQALGQGPEFLTYFQNEAQLDKSGLPSDRFFAERPEGSVSTLKIQRTQQEDSAVYLCASSLPDGSDTQYFGPGTRLTVL.

The chain couples TRBV6-5 to TRBJ2-5; the D is unclear. Looked up from germline, CDR1 is MNHEY and CDR2 is SVGAGI. V was cut by 2 bases and J by 4 bases, with 8 bases left in between. The CDR3 is 13 amino acids. CDR3 sequence: CASSYPPGETQYF. CDR3 coding DNA: TGTGCCAGCAGTTACCCTCCGGGAGAGACCCAGTACTTC.

A single count supports this clone. The V call is TRBV10-3, the J call TRBJ2-2; no firm D call. From germline, CDR1 is ENHRY and CDR2 SYGVKD. This CDR3 contains 11 residues. Trimming removed 6 bases at V and 5 bases at J, with 4 bases between. Here the CDR3 reads CAIRETGELFF. The CDR3 DNA follows: TGTGCCATCAGAGAAACCGGGGAGCTGTTTTTT.

In this sample, this clone turned up once. The chain employs TRBV28 and TRBJ1-5; the D gene is possibly TRBD1 (6 bases). Germline CDR1 and CDR2: MDHEN and SYDVKM. The CDR3 contains 14 residues. Trimming shortened V by 5 bases and J by 3 bases, and 11 bases separated the two germline ends. The DNA of the CDR3 is TGTGCCAGCAGTAGGGGGGCCAACAATCAGCCCCAGCATTTT. Protein product: CASSRGANNQPQHF. The full variable domain, completed using reference TRBV28 and TRBJ1-5, is DVKVTQSSRYLVKRTGEKVFLECVQDMDHENMFWYRQDPGLGLRLIYFSYDVKMKEKGDIPEGYSVSREKKERFSLILESASTNQTSMYLCASSRGANNQPQHFGDGTRLSIL.

Details on this clone: No conserved phenylalanine or tryptophan ends this CDR3, so it is likely a read error. It is unclear where the CDR3 begins or ends on the DNA, so no DNA is shown, and the CDR3 is as TCRdb lists it. The V and J genes are TRBV30 and TRBJ1-4. The CDR3 totals 11 residues, both ends included. CDR1 is GTSNPN and CDR2 is SVGIG in the germline V gene (reference sequence). The chain's CDR3 is CAWRTKGRGTM.

The CDR3: CACEQGTYEQYF. CDR3 nucleotides: TGTGCCTGTGAACAGGGAACCTACGAGCAGTACTTC. The genes are TRBV30 and TRBJ2-7, with D maybe TRBD1 (6 bases). The CDR3 is 12 residues long. CDR1 and CDR2 from the germline V gene are GTSNPN and SVGIG (reference sequence). V dropped 6 bases and J dropped 2 bases, with 11 bases sitting between them.

The chain is built from TRBV28 and TRBJ2-7; the D gene is possibly TRBD1 (6 bases). Germline-derived CDR1 and CDR2 are MDHEN and SYDVKM. Trimming removed 10 bases at V and 3 bases at J, with 19 bases between. The CDR3 has 14 residues. The CDR3 loop is CATTIQGENYEQYF. The CDR3 DNA sequence: TGTGCCACCACAATACAGGGTGAGAACTACGAGCAGTACTTC.

CDR3 amino acids: CASSVGGLAVYEQFF. CDR3 DNA sequence: TGTGCCAGCAGCGTAGGGGGACTAGCGGTCTATGAGCAGTTCTTC. The chain recombines TRBV9 with TRBJ2-1, with 11 bases fitting TRBD2. This CDR3 comprises 15 residues. The V segment lost 0 bases and the J segment 8 bases; nucleotides outside the gene matches: 4. CDR1 is SGDLS, CDR2 YYNGEE, per germline. The full variable domain, in which reference TRBV9 and TRBJ2-1 provide the parts outside the CDR3, is DSGVTQTPKHLITATGQRVTLRCSPRSGDLSVYWYQQSLDQGLQFLIQYYNGEERAKGNILERFSAQQFPDLHSELNLSSLELGDSALYFCASSVGGLAVYEQFFGPGTRLTVL.